The sequence of this TCR beta chain was determined in a study of response to subunit inactivated influenza vaccine listed by TCRdb under 2018. Turning to the overall study: Deep quantitative profiling of the T cell receptor repertoire was used in the study to follow responses to a trivalent subunit inactivated influenza vaccine. On the study overall, not on this receptor specifically: According to the authors, only a limited number of new T cells may be recruited by each seasonal influenza vaccination.

As concerns this clonotype: Its antigen is not yet known. No quality values exist for individual bases; no much larger clone is one base distant.

Trimming costs V 4 bases and J 7 bases, and their ends lie 15 bases apart. CDR1 and CDR2 (SGHDT, YYEEEE) derive from the germline V gene. Reading from cysteine to phenylalanine, the CDR3 counts 14 amino acids. Just the 42-base CDR3 DNA is kept, in frame starting at base 1. Library creation used RT-PCR. The sample was run on an Illumina HiSeq 2500. TCRdb applied fastp at Q25 and MiXCR to the public reads, then kept only in-frame beta chains. Identical CDR3 protein sequences are pooled into one entry, listed with their most common genes and DNA. Here the sample has some 500,000 distinct CDR3 sequences; approximately 17% occur a single time. The ten top clones hold less than 4% of the sample.

The source material was CD4+ T cells sorted from PBMCs, sampled about 24 months after vaccination. The rearrangement joined TRBV5-6 to TRBJ2-1, with a weak D call of TRBD1 (6 bases match). The sequence was obtained from a man aged 50-75 years who received an inactivated influenza vaccine. Donor details come from another sample of the same person, matched by shared clones. The CDR3 here reads CASSHRNRVNEQFF. The DNA sequence reads TGTGCCAGCAGCCACCGGAACAGGGTGAATGAGCAGTTCTTC.